This TCR beta chain derives from a study of graft-versus-host responses after intestinal transplantation (dated by TCRdb to the early 2020s). About the study as a whole: The transplants that recipients received were multivisceral, liver-intestinal, or isolated intestinal. Every recipient was given anti-thymocyte globulin induction, then maintenance tacrolimus and steroids for 2 to 3 years. Of the roughly 26 intestinal transplant recipients enrolled in the cohort, one of whom was a retransplant, a few patients without pretransplant specimens were excluded. Graft-versus-host and host-versus-graft alloreactive T cell clones were tracked in the graft, circulation and bone marrow after intestinal transplantation using bulk TCR-beta CDR3 sequencing. A peak of at least 4% donor T cells among recipient peripheral blood mononuclear cells was the definition used for donor T cell macrochimerism. Rather than going through the commercial service, samples from three later patients were sequenced in-house on an Illumina MiSeq and processed with MiXCR. Alloreactive clones were identified by sequencing pre-transplant mixed lymphocyte reaction products and comparing them with unstimulated pre-transplant donor and recipient T cells.

Paper-wide results and their limitations: GvH clones were found in recipient bone marrow, and some of the GvH clones appeared earlier in ileal mucosa or blood, which is consistent with an intestinal mucosal origin. In patients with donor T cell macrochimerism, the allografts had high GvH to HvG T cell clonal ratios. Early after transplant, peak levels of circulating GvH clones were found to be associated with declines in HvG clones. Conclusions were limited by the relatively low number and heterogeneity of intestinal transplant patients.

The protocol used for the library was the immunoSEQ multiplex PCR assay. Adaptive Biotechnologies carried out high-throughput TCR-beta CDR3 sequencing of genomic DNA for most patients. Turning to the authors' computational methods: Adaptive's ImmunoSEQ software was the source of the TCR sequencing data for about 17 patients, while a few other patients were processed with MiXCR and VDJtools. Because the origin of CDR3 nucleotide sequences shared between donor and recipient could not be assigned, those sequences were removed. To be classed as alloreactive, a clone needed at least 2-fold expansion over unstimulated cells and a minimum CFSE-low frequency of 0.002% (template counts) or 0.001% (read counts). Mappable clones were those detected in sequenced pre-transplant spleen, lymph node, or MLR CFSE-low populations of the donor or recipient. Cumulative frequency of alloreactive clones was calculated as a percentage of all sequences weighted by copy number. In its TCRdb copy, this immuneACCESS table keeps in-frame sequences only and misses some clones. Where compared with another copy, unresolved V genes explain less than half of these, and the others have no known cause. The D gene and trimming were derived from the DNA, and the V and J assignments and clone size from that table. The sample table shows approximately 20,000 clones, and roughly 70% are seen once. The ten most abundant clones make up 8% of the sample.

As regards this clone: Its antigen target is currently unknown. Base qualities are not at hand, and no much larger clone is one base apart.

CDR1 is given as SEHNR and CDR2 as FQNEAQ, both from the germline V gene (reference sequence). Including the terminal cysteine and phenylalanine, the CDR3 comprises 13 residues. CDR3 DNA is the only sequence kept; it has 39 bases, read in frame from the first base. Deletion took 7 bases off V and 8 bases off J, with a span of 17 bases between the germline ends. Dithiothreitol, EDTA incubations and collagenase D digestion were used to isolate intraepithelial and lamina propria lymphocytes from graft specimens. Serial intestinal graft biopsy specimens collected up to 600 days after transplant underwent bulk TCR-beta sequencing.

The origin of this receptor is a human patient who received an intestinal transplant, so some T cells may come from the graft donor. The V and J segments used are TRBV7-9 and TRBJ1-2; possibly the D gene is TRBD1, per 5 matching bases. Material: ileum tissue, obtained roughly 3 weeks after intestinal transplant. The DNA reads as follows: TGTGCCAGCACCTACCAGGGTTGGGGAGGCTACACCTTC. The translation is CASTYQGWGGYTF.